This record looks at one TCR beta chain sequence and its context. These data come from a study of blood T cell repertoires in COVID-19. Turning to the study itself: Italy, Spain and the United States were the sources of the convalescent and acute COVID-19 samples. T cells, B-cell-depleted T cells, or PBMCs provided the cDNA or gDNA that served as material.

In the original processing: Amplified reference gene primers provided the basis for estimating nucleated cell counts. Profiling relied on immunoSEQ multiplex PCR, and the TCRdb table lists in-frame clones only, not all of them. From that table come the V and J calls and clone size; the DNA was used to work out D and trimming. The sample includes 75,000 to 100,000 clones, roughly 85% of them seen just once. CDR3 length: 15 residues. J was trimmed by 3 bases and V by 4 bases; bases with no gene match: 7. Germline loops: CDR1 LGHDT, CDR2 YNNKEL (reference sequence). The chain couples TRBV3-1 (or the pseudogene TRBV3-2) to TRBJ1-2; 8 nucleotides align to TRBD1. The sequenced sample was peripheral blood. This clonotype originated in a man aged 70-80 years with acute or convalescent COVID-19. CDR3 coding DNA: TGTGCCAGCAGCCGCTGGACAGGGAAGGACTATGGCTACACCTTC. Translation: CASSRWTGKDYGYTF.